This is a list of T cell receptor beta chains from one sample in a study of T cells after yellow fever vaccination. TCRdb ran MiXCR on the 5' RACE reads and lists one entry per CDR3 protein. The sample has some 99,000 distinct CDR3 sequences; about 5.8% are singletons. The sequences come from CD8+ T cells sorted from PBMCs, collected 10 days after the yellow fever booster vaccination. These receptors were collected from a man younger than 30 who received the YFV17D yellow fever vaccine. Each CDR3 is given with its conserved first and last residue. A D gene is named only where the DNA matches it firmly. Some rows have no size entry. The others give once, few or many, or a class for an expanded clone.

D gene,clone size,V gene,J gene,CDR3 length,CDR3 protein,CDR3 DNA
TRBD2,NA,TRBV4-3,TRBJ2-2,16,CASSQDAAGGPGELFF,TGCGCCAGCAGCCAAGATGCGGCGGGGGGGCCCGGGGAGCTGTTTTTT
NA,NA,TRBV7-9,TRBJ1-1,12,CASSTLGTEAFF,TGTGCCAGCAGCACACTGGGGACTGAAGCTTTCTTT
NA,once,TRBV6-1,TRBJ2-2,11,CASCRGRELFF,TGTGCCAGCTGTAGGGGCCGGGAGCTGTTTTTT
NA,many,TRBV6-5,TRBJ1-6,16,CASSYSLAGSYSPLHF,TGTGCCAGCAGTTACTCTTTGGCAGGATCATATTCACCCCTCCACTTT
NA,NA,TRBV4-3,TRBJ1-1,14,CASSQDQVRTEAFF,TGCGCCAGCAGCCAAGATCAGGTGAGAACTGAAGCTTTCTTT
NA,few,TRBV12-3/TRBV12-4,TRBJ1-5,15,CASSFGGVSNQPQHF,TGTGCCAGCAGTTTTGGAGGGGTTAGCAATCAGCCCCAGCATTTT
NA,NA,TRBV12-3/TRBV12-4,TRBJ2-1,13,CASSFLARDIQFF,TGTGCCAGCAGTTTTTTGGCCCGGGACATTCAGTTCTTC
TRBD1,NA,TRBV7-9,TRBJ1-4,14,CASNPGGWGEKLFF,TGTGCCAGCAACCCAGGGGGCTGGGGTGAAAAACTGTTTTTT
NA,few,TRBV12-3/TRBV12-4,TRBJ1-1,14,CASSLNPMNTEAFF,TGTGCCAGCAGTTTAAATCCGATGAACACTGAAGCTTTCTTT
TRBD2,NA,TRBV19,TRBJ2-1,13,CASSPGGGLEQFF,TGTGCCAGTAGTCCCGGGGGGGGGCTAGAGCAGTTCTTC
NA,NA,TRBV6-5,TRBJ2-2,12,CASSSPTGELFF,TGTGCCAGCAGCTCTCCGACCGGGGAGCTGTTTTTT
NA,NA,TRBV4-2,TRBJ2-3,16,CASSLWVAPSTDTQYF,TGTGCCAGCAGCCTTTGGGTAGCCCCTAGCACAGATACGCAGTATTTT
NA,NA,TRBV7-2,TRBJ2-4,14,CASIRGGRENIQYF,TGTGCCAGCATCCGAGGGGGGAGGGAAAACATTCAGTACTTC
NA,many,TRBV5-1,TRBJ2-7,16,CASSLAPGSLSYEQYF,TGCGCCAGCAGCTTGGCCCCGGGGAGTTTGTCCTACGAGCAGTACTTC
TRBD1,few,TRBV4-2,TRBJ1-4,15,CASSQGRTGDEKLFF,TGTGCCAGCAGCCAAGGCCGTACAGGGGATGAAAAACTGTTTTTT
NA,NA,TRBV10-3,TRBJ1-1,14,CAIWDRTANTEAFF,TGTGCCATCTGGGATCGGACAGCGAACACTGAAGCTTTCTTT
NA,few,TRBV6-5,TRBJ2-2,15,CASSLAAGGPGELFF,TGTGCCAGCAGTTTAGCGGCTGGGGGGCCCGGGGAGCTGTTTTTT
NA,few,TRBV18,TRBJ2-3,15,CASSPGPTLANTQYF,TGTGCCAGCTCACCCGGACCTACCCTTGCTAATACGCAGTATTTT
NA,many,TRBV20-1,TRBJ1-1,14,CSARDWRKNTEAFF,TGCAGTGCTAGAGATTGGAGGAAGAACACTGAAGCTTTCTTT
NA,many,TRBV4-3,TRBJ2-7,14,CASSQELLVDEQYF,TGCGCCAGCAGCCAAGAGCTACTAGTTGACGAGCAGTACTTC
TRBD1,few,TRBV6-2/TRBV6-3,TRBJ2-7,15,CASTIYRDRGYEQYF,TGTGCCAGCACTATCTACCGGGACAGGGGCTACGAGCAGTACTTC
NA,few,TRBV12-3/TRBV12-4,TRBJ1-1,11,CASQSNTEAFF,TGTGCCAGCCAGTCGAACACTGAAGCTTTCTTT
TRBD1,NA,TRBV5-1,TRBJ1-1,16,CASRRVPRQGETEAFF,TGCGCCAGCAGACGGGTACCGCGACAGGGGGAGACTGAAGCTTTCTTT
NA,many,TRBV7-6,TRBJ2-1,15,CASSPSGGTYNEQFF,TGTGCCAGCAGCCCATCGGGGGGCACTTACAATGAGCAGTTCTTC
NA,few,TRBV7-6,TRBJ1-4,16,CASSLMVEGANEKLFF,TGTGCCAGCAGCTTAATGGTGGAGGGGGCTAATGAAAAACTGTTTTTT
NA,few,TRBV4-1,TRBJ2-5,16,CASSQENYRAGETQYF,TGCGCCAGCAGCCAAGAAAATTACAGGGCCGGTGAGACCCAGTACTTC
NA,NA,TRBV7-2,TRBJ1-2,12,CASSFGQSGYTF,TGTGCCAGCAGCTTCGGGCAGAGTGGCTACACCTTC
NA,NA,TRBV4-3,TRBJ2-2,16,CASSPILTRNTGELFF,TGCGCCAGCAGCCCCATTCTGACACGGAACACCGGGGAGCTGTTTTTT
NA,few,TRBV19,TRBJ2-3,15,CASSIAGGGFDTQYF,TGTGCCAGTAGTATAGCCGGGGGAGGTTTCGATACGCAGTATTTT
TRBD2,few,TRBV20-1,TRBJ2-1,17,CSAERGTSGGAGDEQFF,TGCAGTGCCGAGCGAGGGACTAGCGGGGGGGCCGGAGATGAGCAGTTCTTC
NA,few,TRBV19,TRBJ2-1,14,CASSQWGADNEQFF,TGTGCCAGTAGTCAATGGGGGGCCGACAATGAGCAGTTCTTC
NA,NA,TRBV15,TRBJ1-1,14,CATSREGGGTEAFF,TGTGCCACCAGCAGAGAGGGAGGGGGCACTGAAGCTTTCTTT
TRBD1,NA,TRBV2,TRBJ2-5,15,CASSYFGQESETQYF,TGTGCCAGCAGCTACTTCGGACAGGAATCTGAGACCCAGTACTTC
TRBD2,many,TRBV12-3/TRBV12-4,TRBJ2-2,19,CASRGLMGGGIANTGELFF,TGTGCCAGCAGGGGTCTCATGGGCGGGGGGATAGCGAACACCGGGGAGCTGTTTTTT
TRBD2,few,TRBV10-2,TRBJ2-3,14,CASMGAGGTDTQYF,TGCGCCAGCATGGGAGCGGGGGGCACAGATACGCAGTATTTT
NA,few,TRBV20-1,TRBJ2-1,17,CSARGLRRGQNYNEQFF,TGCAGTGCTAGGGGGCTAAGGCGGGGGCAAAACTACAATGAGCAGTTCTTC
NA,few,TRBV2,TRBJ1-1,10,CASSELWAFF,TGTGCCAGCAGTGAGTTATGGGCTTTCTTT
TRBD2,many,TRBV27,TRBJ2-7,16,CASSPGVRGDSYEQYF,TGTGCCAGCAGTCCGGGGGTGCGGGGGGACTCCTACGAGCAGTACTTC
TRBD1,NA,TRBV12-3/TRBV12-4,TRBJ1-5,14,CASSPGQGGVPQHF,TGTGCCAGCAGTCCTGGACAGGGGGGAGTGCCCCAGCATTTT
NA,few,TRBV21-1,TRBJ1-6,17,CASSKPRRGSYNSPLHF,TGTGCCAGCAGCAAGCCTCGGCGGGGGTCATATAATTCACCCCTCCACTTT
TRBD2,few,TRBV9,TRBJ2-2,19,CASSVARGPAGESVGELFF,TGTGCCAGCAGCGTAGCCCGGGGTCCAGCGGGGGAATCGGTCGGGGAGCTGTTTTTT
NA,few,TRBV25-1,TRBJ2-2,14,CASSETTNTGELFF,TGTGCCAGCAGTGAGACAACGAACACCGGGGAGCTGTTTTTT
NA,many,TRBV28,TRBJ1-1,15,CASSPRREENTEAFF,TGTGCCAGCAGTCCCCGCCGGGAGGAGAACACTGAAGCTTTCTTT
TRBD2,many,TRBV20-1,TRBJ2-3,22,CSARVSISSLSTSGYHTDTQYF,TGCAGTGCTAGAGTATCGATCTCCTCTCTCTCGACTAGCGGGTATCACACAGATACGCAGTATTTT
NA,NA,TRBV20-1,TRBJ1-1,11,CSARASAEAFF,TGCAGTGCGCGGGCGTCCGCTGAAGCTTTCTTT
NA,many,TRBV12-3/TRBV12-4,TRBJ2-3,14,CASSLWPLEDTQYF,TGTGCCAGCAGTTTATGGCCGCTAGAGGATACGCAGTATTTT
NA,NA,TRBV7-2,TRBJ1-2,13,CASSLGTVYGYTF,TGTGCCAGCAGCTTAGGGACGGTCTATGGCTACACCTTC
NA,NA,TRBV6-5,TRBJ1-3,15,CASTPFGGTGNTIYF,TGTGCCAGCACTCCTTTCGGCGGAACTGGAAACACCATATATTTT
NA,many,TRBV29-1,TRBJ2-3,14,CSVEGTSLMDTQYF,TGCAGCGTTGAGGGTACTAGCCTAATGGATACGCAGTATTTT
NA,many,TRBV5-6,TRBJ1-3,12,CASSLRQNTIYF,TGTGCCAGCAGCTTGAGACAAAACACCATATATTTT
TRBD1,NA,TRBV10-3,TRBJ1-1,17,CAISELWTGGDRDGAFF,TGTGCCATCAGTGAGTTGTGGACAGGGGGGGACCGGGATGGAGCTTTCTTT
NA,NA,TRBV5-4,TRBJ2-3,16,CASTPRGTELVDTQYF,TGTGCCAGCACCCCAAGGGGCACAGAGCTTGTGGATACGCAGTATTTT
TRBD2,many,TRBV6-2/TRBV6-3,TRBJ2-1,16,CASSYPGGGSYNEQFF,TGTGCCAGCAGTTACCCGGGGGGTGGCTCCTACAATGAGCAGTTCTTC
TRBD1,few,TRBV20-1,TRBJ2-7,14,CSARGKDRSYEQYF,TGCAGTGCTAGAGGCAAGGACAGGTCCTACGAGCAGTACTTC
NA,many,TRBV9,TRBJ2-3,16,CASSVGQEINTDTQYF,TGTGCCAGCAGCGTAGGCCAGGAGATAAACACAGATACGCAGTATTTT